These T cell receptor beta chains were read from a single sample in a study of cytomegalovirus exposure and HLA in healthy donors. TCRdb keeps only in-frame clones here, not all; method: immunoSEQ multiplex PCR. Its listing shows 150,000 or so clones. Sequenced: PBMCs. The origin of the receptors is a man in his thirties or forties in good health and CMV-seronegative. The CDR3 runs from the conserved cysteine through the conserved F or W. A D gene is named only where the DNA matches it firmly.

TRBJ1-3 | - | TRBV5-1 | CASSLDFVGSSGNTIYF
TRBJ2-7 | TRBD1 | TRBV10-3 | CAISDYQDRVTDEQYF
TRBJ2-1 | TRBD1 | TRBV10-2 | CASSGTGLDNEQFF
TRBJ1-1 | TRBD1 | TRBV27 | CASSLTRQGLAEAFF
TRBJ2-7 | TRBD1 | TRBV7-2 | CASSQGQGPSYEQYF
TRBJ1-1 | - | TRBV10-2 | CASSVDMNTEAFF
TRBJ1-2 | - | TRBV28 | CASSLTDNYGYTF
TRBJ1-4 | - | TRBV2 | CASIGPIRATNEKLFF
TRBJ1-6 | TRBD1 | TRBV9 | CASSSGTGGDGSPLHF
TRBJ2-3 | - | TRBV2 | CASLNIASTDTQYF
TRBJ2-2 | - | TRBV11-2 | CASSLVSPGELFF
TRBJ1-1 | - | TRBV11-3 | CASSPGSSYYTEAFF